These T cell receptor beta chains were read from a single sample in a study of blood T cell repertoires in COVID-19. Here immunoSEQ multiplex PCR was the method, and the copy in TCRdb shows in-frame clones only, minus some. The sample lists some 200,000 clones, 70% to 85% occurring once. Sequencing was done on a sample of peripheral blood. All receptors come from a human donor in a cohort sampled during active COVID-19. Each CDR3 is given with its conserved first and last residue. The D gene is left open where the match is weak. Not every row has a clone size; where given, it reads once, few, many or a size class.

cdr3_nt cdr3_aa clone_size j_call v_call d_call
TGTGCCACCAGTGAGACAGGGGGGGTCAATGAGCAGTTCTTC CATSETGGVNEQFF NA TRBJ2-1 TRBV24-1 TRBD1
TGTGCCAGCAGCCCATGGGCCAAAGAGACCCAGTACTTC CASSPWAKETQYF NA TRBJ2-5 TRBV7-9 NA
TGTGCCAGCAGTTTCCGTCGCGGGATTGAGCAGTTCTTC CASSFRRGIEQFF NA TRBJ2-1 TRBV27 NA
TGTGCCAGTAGCGAAACCGGGACAGTTTCCTACGAGCAGTACTTC CASSETGTVSYEQYF NA TRBJ2-7 TRBV19 TRBD1
TGTGCCAGTAGTATGGCGGGACAGCTGTCCTACGAGCAGTACTTC CASSMAGQLSYEQYF NA TRBJ2-7 TRBV19 NA
TGTGCGAGCACAGGCGTAGGCACTGAAGCTTTCTTT CASTGVGTEAFF NA TRBJ1-1 TRBV27 NA
TGTGCCAGCAGCTTGACAGGGGGCTGGAACACTGAAGCTTTCTTT CASSLTGGWNTEAFF NA TRBJ1-1 TRBV5-6 TRBD1
TGTGCCAGCAGCTTAGACAGGCAAAAAGAGACCCAGTACTTC CASSLDRQKETQYF NA TRBJ2-5 TRBV7-9 NA
TGTGCCAGCAGCTTAGGGCCCTCGACAGATACGCAGTATTTT CASSLGPSTDTQYF once TRBJ2-3 TRBV7-2 NA
TGTGCCAGTAGTATCCCCCGCAGGGCTGAGGCCACTGAAGCTTTCTTT CASSIPRRAEATEAFF few TRBJ1-1 TRBV19 NA
TGTGCCAGCAGTGAAGCCGCCGGGGGGGGACCCTACGAGCAGTACTTC CASSEAAGGGPYEQYF NA TRBJ2-7 TRBV6-1 TRBD2
TGTGCCTGGAGGGGACAGGGCGGGCTAGGAACTGAAGCTTTCTTT CAWRGQGGLGTEAFF NA TRBJ1-1 TRBV30 TRBD1
TGTGCCAGCAGTTTAAACCGGGACTTGGGAACTGAAGCTTTCTTT CASSLNRDLGTEAFF many TRBJ1-1 TRBV27 NA
TGTGCCAGCAGTTCGCCCTACCGGGACACCACCTACGAGCAGTACTTC CASSSPYRDTTYEQYF NA TRBJ2-7 TRBV27 NA
TGTGCCAGCAGTGAGCCGGGACAGGGGGTGGCAGATACGCAGTATTTT CASSEPGQGVADTQYF NA TRBJ2-3 TRBV28 TRBD1
TGTGCCAGCAGCCCATCCCCCCAAGAGACCCAGTACTTC CASSPSPQETQYF NA TRBJ2-5 TRBV7-2 NA
TGTGCCAGCATCCCAAGAGGGCGGAGCTCCTATAATTCACCCCTCCACTTT CASIPRGRSSYNSPLHF NA TRBJ1-6 TRBV21-1 NA
TGTGCCAGCAGGGGGGCTCACACCGGGGAGCTGTTTTTT CASRGAHTGELFF NA TRBJ2-2 TRBV2 NA
TGTGCCAGCAGACCTGGACTAGCCAATGAGCAGTTCTTC CASRPGLANEQFF once TRBJ2-1 TRBV5-8 TRBD2
TGTGCCACCAGCAGGGCTAGCGGGAGCCTACAAGAGACCCAGTACTTC CATSRASGSLQETQYF NA TRBJ2-5 TRBV15 TRBD2
TGCAGCGTTGAGGGCCCGACAGATACGCAGTATTTT CSVEGPTDTQYF NA TRBJ2-3 TRBV29-1 NA
TGTGCCAGCAGTGAGCCGGGACAGGGGAACACTGAAGCTTTCTTT CASSEPGQGNTEAFF NA TRBJ1-1 TRBV6-6 TRBD1
TGCGCCAGCAGCTCGGGAGGACTAGCGGGAGGCACTAGCACAGATACGCAGTATTTT CASSSGGLAGGTSTDTQYF NA TRBJ2-3 TRBV5-1 TRBD2
TGCGCCAGCAGCTTGGACGGACAGGATAATTCACCCCTCCACTTT CASSLDGQDNSPLHF few TRBJ1-6 TRBV5-1 TRBD1
TGTGCCAGCAGTGAGGGGGCAGGGCGCTACACCTTC CASSEGAGRYTF NA TRBJ1-2 TRBV25-1 NA
TGCAGCGTTCGTCAAGGCGGGAGTAGAGCAGATACGCAGTATTTT CSVRQGGSRADTQYF NA TRBJ2-3 TRBV29-1 TRBD2
TGTGCCAGCAGCCCACCCCGGGGGAGGGTAAACAATGAGCAGTTCTTC CASSPPRGRVNNEQFF NA TRBJ2-1 TRBV4-2 TRBD2
TGTGCCAGCAGCTTAAGTGGGAGAGTAGGGGAGCAGTACTTC CASSLSGRVGEQYF NA TRBJ2-7 TRBV7-2 NA
TGTGCCAGCAGCGTCCGGGACAGGGCTCTACAAGAGACCCAGTACTTC CASSVRDRALQETQYF NA TRBJ2-5 TRBV21-1 NA
TGTGCTAGTGGTCTACAGGGGGGAAGGCAGCCCCAGCATTTT CASGLQGGRQPQHF NA TRBJ1-5 TRBV12-5 TRBD1
TGTGCCAGCTCGGACAGGGTTGGAAACACCATATATTTT CASSDRVGNTIYF NA TRBJ1-3 TRBV18 TRBD1
TGTGCCACCAGTGATTTGCGTACAGGGTTAGAGACCCAGTACTTC CATSDLRTGLETQYF NA TRBJ2-5 TRBV24-1 NA
TGTGCCAGCAGTGACTCCGGGACTCGTCAGTATTTT CASSDSGTRQYF NA TRBJ2-3 TRBV6-2/TRBV6-3 NA
TGTGCCAGTAGCCCCGCGGGCAACACTGAAGCTTTCTTT CASSPAGNTEAFF NA TRBJ1-1 TRBV19 NA
TGCGCCAGCAGCTCAGGACTAGCGGGGGACGAGCAGTTCTTC CASSSGLAGDEQFF NA TRBJ2-1 TRBV5-1 TRBD2
TGTGCCAGCAGCCTCCGACAGGTGGGGACTGAAGCTTTCTTT CASSLRQVGTEAFF NA TRBJ1-1 TRBV9 NA
TGTGCCAGCAGTAAAACCTCCCAGGGCTACGAGCAGTACTTC CASSKTSQGYEQYF NA TRBJ2-7 TRBV27 NA
TGTGCCAGTAGTATAGTCCTCTTTTCCGGGGAGCTGTTTTTT CASSIVLFSGELFF NA TRBJ2-2 TRBV19 NA
TGTGCCAGCAGTCGTGCCGGGACTAGCGTAGATGAGCAGTTCTTC CASSRAGTSVDEQFF NA TRBJ2-1 TRBV28 TRBD2
TGTGCCAGCAGACCGGGACTAGCGGGGAACATTCAGTACTTC CASRPGLAGNIQYF NA TRBJ2-4 TRBV28 TRBD2
TGTGCCTGGAGTAAACCCCGCGGGACTAGCGGGAGGCTAAACACCGGGGAGCTGTTTTTT CAWSKPRGTSGRLNTGELFF NA TRBJ2-2 TRBV30 TRBD2
TGTGCCAGCAGTTACGACGGGAGCCGTGGGTCTTTCTTT CASSYDGSRGSFF NA TRBJ1-1 TRBV6-2/TRBV6-3 NA
TGTGCCAGCAGTGGGGCCCGGTGGGACACTGAAGCTTTCTTT CASSGARWDTEAFF NA TRBJ1-1 TRBV25-1 NA
TGTGCCAGCAGCTTGGGGCTTGGTACGCAGTATTTT CASSLGLGTQYF NA TRBJ2-3 TRBV5-6 NA